The rows below give T cell receptor beta chains drawn from one sample of a study of T cell responses to AZD1222 COVID-19 vaccine. TCRdb's table, derived via immunoSEQ multiplex PCR, lists solely in-frame clones and lacks some. This sample yields about 120,000 clones, of which about 90% are seen a single time; 8% to 9.5% belongs to the top ten. This sample comprised peripheral blood, obtained on day 0 of AZD1222 vaccination. The receptors stem from an adult in good health. Each CDR3 is given with its conserved first and last residue. Each record gives: clone size, D gene, V gene, J gene, CDR3 protein, CDR3 DNA. A D gene is named only where the DNA matches it firmly. Clone size appears in some rows only: once, few, many, or a class for an expanded clone.

clone_size: NA
d_call: NA
v_call: TRBV18
j_call: TRBJ1-5
cdr3_aa: CASSPPTAQGPQHF
cdr3_nt: TGTGCCAGCTCACCACCGACAGCACAGGGGCCCCAGCATTTT

clone_size: NA
d_call: NA
v_call: TRBV7-9
j_call: TRBJ2-7
cdr3_aa: CASSLIGRSYEQYF
cdr3_nt: TGTGCCAGCAGCTTAATCGGCAGATCCTACGAGCAGTACTTC

clone_size: NA
d_call: TRBD1
v_call: TRBV6-2/TRBV6-3
j_call: TRBJ1-6
cdr3_aa: CASSSPTGFRSYNSPLHF
cdr3_nt: TGTGCCAGCAGCAGTCCGACAGGGTTTCGGTCCTATAATTCACCCCTCCACTTT

clone_size: NA
d_call: NA
v_call: TRBV6-5
j_call: TRBJ2-7
cdr3_aa: CASRREYEQYF
cdr3_nt: TGTGCCAGCAGGCGGGAATACGAGCAGTACTTC

clone_size: NA
d_call: NA
v_call: TRBV19
j_call: TRBJ1-1
cdr3_aa: CASSTRLSSTGTEAFF
cdr3_nt: TGTGCCAGTAGTACTCGGCTCTCCTCAACGGGCACTGAAGCTTTCTTT

clone_size: NA
d_call: NA
v_call: TRBV15
j_call: TRBJ2-1
cdr3_aa: CATSPLARSSYNEQFF
cdr3_nt: TGTGCCACCAGCCCGCTAGCGCGGAGCTCCTACAATGAGCAGTTCTTC

clone_size: NA
d_call: NA
v_call: TRBV3-1/TRBV3-2
j_call: TRBJ1-3
cdr3_aa: CASSPSHRAGNTIYF
cdr3_nt: TGTGCCAGCAGCCCTAGCCACAGGGCCGGAAACACCATATATTTT

clone_size: NA
d_call: NA
v_call: TRBV5-6
j_call: TRBJ1-1
cdr3_aa: CASRWGRMNTEAFF
cdr3_nt: TGTGCCAGCAGATGGGGACGGATGAACACTGAAGCTTTCTTT

clone_size: once
d_call: TRBD1
v_call: TRBV15
j_call: TRBJ1-1
cdr3_aa: CATSGTGRNTEAFF
cdr3_nt: TGTGCCACCAGCGGGACAGGCAGGAACACTGAAGCTTTCTTT

clone_size: NA
d_call: NA
v_call: TRBV5-5
j_call: TRBJ2-1
cdr3_aa: CASSRGGLDEQFF
cdr3_nt: TGTGCCAGCAGCCGTGGAGGGCTCGATGAGCAGTTCTTC

clone_size: NA
d_call: NA
v_call: TRBV6-6
j_call: TRBJ1-4
cdr3_aa: CASSYSLQDTNEKLFF
cdr3_nt: TGTGCCAGCAGTTACTCCTTACAGGATACTAATGAAAAACTGTTTTTT

clone_size: NA
d_call: NA
v_call: TRBV3-1/TRBV3-2
j_call: TRBJ2-7
cdr3_aa: CARSQDGGGPSYEQYF
cdr3_nt: TGTGCCCGCAGCCAAGATGGGGGGGGGCCTTCCTACGAGCAGTACTTC

clone_size: NA
d_call: NA
v_call: TRBV12-3/TRBV12-4
j_call: TRBJ1-5
cdr3_aa: CASSRQPNQPQHF
cdr3_nt: TGTGCCAGCAGTAGACAGCCCAATCAGCCCCAGCATTTT

clone_size: few
d_call: NA
v_call: TRBV7-3
j_call: TRBJ2-7
cdr3_aa: CASSSPGYEQYF
cdr3_nt: TGTGCCAGCAGCTCCCCCGGGTACGAGCAGTACTTC

clone_size: NA
d_call: TRBD1
v_call: TRBV27
j_call: TRBJ2-7
cdr3_aa: CASSPGTGLSSYEQYF
cdr3_nt: TGTGCCAGCAGTCCCGGGACAGGTCTCAGCTCCTACGAGCAGTACTTC

clone_size: once
d_call: TRBD1
v_call: TRBV2
j_call: TRBJ2-7
cdr3_aa: CASNKGQGEPWEQYF
cdr3_nt: TGTGCCAGCAACAAAGGACAGGGGGAGCCCTGGGAGCAGTACTTC

clone_size: NA
d_call: TRBD1
v_call: TRBV19
j_call: TRBJ2-1
cdr3_aa: CATGTGLHNEQFF
cdr3_nt: TGTGCCACGGGGACAGGGCTTCACAATGAGCAGTTCTTC

clone_size: NA
d_call: TRBD1
v_call: TRBV18
j_call: TRBJ1-6
cdr3_aa: CASSRGGRSPLHF
cdr3_nt: TGTGCCAGCTCCAGGGGGGGGCGGTCACCCCTCCACTTT

clone_size: NA
d_call: NA
v_call: TRBV7-9
j_call: TRBJ1-2
cdr3_aa: CASSLLGSGEGGGYTF
cdr3_nt: TGTGCCAGCAGCTTATTGGGCTCAGGGGAAGGGGGAGGCTACACCTTC

clone_size: NA
d_call: NA
v_call: TRBV11-2
j_call: TRBJ2-7
cdr3_aa: CASRNWPSYEQYF
cdr3_nt: TGTGCCAGCCGTAACTGGCCCTCCTACGAGCAGTACTTC

clone_size: NA
d_call: TRBD2
v_call: TRBV9
j_call: TRBJ2-2
cdr3_aa: CASSAHLGGSGTGELFF
cdr3_nt: TGTGCCAGCAGCGCACATCTGGGAGGGAGCGGCACCGGGGAGCTGTTTTTT

clone_size: NA
d_call: NA
v_call: TRBV27
j_call: TRBJ1-1
cdr3_aa: CASSLATFRKRNTEAFF
cdr3_nt: TGTGCCAGCAGTTTAGCAACCTTTCGGAAGCGGAACACTGAAGCTTTCTTT

clone_size: NA
d_call: NA
v_call: TRBV5-1
j_call: TRBJ1-4
cdr3_aa: CASSLRGNEKLFF
cdr3_nt: TGCGCCAGCAGCTTACGCGGGAATGAAAAACTGTTTTTT

clone_size: NA
d_call: TRBD2
v_call: TRBV4-2
j_call: TRBJ2-2
cdr3_aa: CASSKRETDTGELFF
cdr3_nt: TGTGCCAGCAGCAAGCGGGAGACGGACACCGGGGAGCTGTTTTTT

clone_size: NA
d_call: NA
v_call: TRBV5-1
j_call: TRBJ1-1
cdr3_aa: CASSLGPMNTEAFF
cdr3_nt: TGCGCCAGCAGCTTGGGGCCAATGAACACTGAAGCTTTCTTT

clone_size: NA
d_call: NA
v_call: TRBV25-1
j_call: TRBJ1-1
cdr3_aa: CASSDGGRGFDTEAFF
cdr3_nt: TGTGCCAGCAGCGACGGAGGGAGGGGTTTTGACACTGAAGCTTTCTTT

clone_size: NA
d_call: NA
v_call: TRBV3-1/TRBV3-2
j_call: TRBJ2-3
cdr3_aa: CASSQFGDTQYF
cdr3_nt: TGTGCCAGCAGCCAATTCGGAGATACGCAGTATTTT

clone_size: NA
d_call: TRBD1
v_call: TRBV27
j_call: TRBJ1-2
cdr3_aa: CASSLASGTANYGYTF
cdr3_nt: TGTGCCAGCAGTTTAGCCTCCGGGACAGCTAACTATGGCTACACCTTC

clone_size: NA
d_call: NA
v_call: TRBV10-3
j_call: TRBJ1-2
cdr3_aa: CAISESVRVGYTF
cdr3_nt: TGTGCCATCAGTGAGTCGGTCAGGGTGGGCTACACCTTC

clone_size: NA
d_call: NA
v_call: TRBV28
j_call: TRBJ1-5
cdr3_aa: CASSLVVGSNQPQHF
cdr3_nt: TGTGCCAGCAGCTTAGTAGTAGGTAGCAATCAGCCCCAGCATTTT

clone_size: NA
d_call: TRBD2
v_call: TRBV7-3
j_call: TRBJ2-3
cdr3_aa: CASSLSGLAGVDTQYF
cdr3_nt: TGTGCCAGCAGCTTATCGGGGCTAGCGGGAGTGGATACGCAGTATTTT

clone_size: NA
d_call: TRBD1
v_call: TRBV7-8
j_call: TRBJ1-1
cdr3_aa: CASSRTTGSPTEAFF
cdr3_nt: TGTGCCAGCAGCCGCACGACAGGGTCCCCCACTGAAGCTTTCTTT

clone_size: NA
d_call: NA
v_call: TRBV18
j_call: TRBJ2-7
cdr3_aa: CASSPDNYEQYF
cdr3_nt: TGTGCCAGCTCTCCTGACAACTACGAGCAGTACTTC

clone_size: NA
d_call: NA
v_call: TRBV5-1
j_call: TRBJ1-1
cdr3_aa: CASSLWSWDTEAFF
cdr3_nt: TGCGCCAGCAGCTTGTGGTCCTGGGACACTGAAGCTTTCTTT

clone_size: NA
d_call: NA
v_call: TRBV28
j_call: TRBJ2-6
cdr3_aa: CASSTRVSGANVLTF
cdr3_nt: TGTGCCAGCTCAACGAGGGTTTCCGGGGCCAACGTCCTGACTTTC

clone_size: NA
d_call: NA
v_call: TRBV28
j_call: TRBJ1-5
cdr3_aa: CASRGSGHRNQPQHF
cdr3_nt: TGTGCCAGCCGGGGGTCTGGACACCGCAATCAGCCCCAGCATTTT

clone_size: NA
d_call: NA
v_call: TRBV12-3/TRBV12-4
j_call: TRBJ1-4
cdr3_aa: CASSFGENEKLFF
cdr3_nt: TGTGCCAGCAGTTTCGGTGAGAATGAAAAACTGTTTTTT

clone_size: NA
d_call: NA
v_call: TRBV6-5
j_call: TRBJ1-5
cdr3_aa: CASSSQLPGRGQPQHF
cdr3_nt: TGTGCCAGCAGTTCTCAACTTCCAGGTCGGGGTCAGCCCCAGCATTTT

clone_size: once
d_call: NA
v_call: TRBV30
j_call: TRBJ1-4
cdr3_aa: CAWRSFGATNEKLFF
cdr3_nt: TGTGCCTGGAGGTCCTTCGGAGCAACTAATGAAAAACTGTTTTTT

clone_size: NA
d_call: NA
v_call: TRBV18
j_call: TRBJ1-4
cdr3_aa: CASSRQTVENEKLFF
cdr3_nt: TGTGCCAGCTCCAGACAAACCGTGGAGAACGAAAAACTGTTTTTT

clone_size: NA
d_call: TRBD2
v_call: TRBV27
j_call: TRBJ2-1
cdr3_aa: CASRKGTSGAYNEQFF
cdr3_nt: TGTGCCAGCAGGAAAGGGACTAGCGGGGCTTACAATGAGCAGTTCTTC

clone_size: NA
d_call: NA
v_call: TRBV5-6
j_call: TRBJ1-1
cdr3_aa: CASSLGLGWNTEAFF
cdr3_nt: TGTGCCAGCAGCTTGGGTTTAGGATGGAACACTGAAGCTTTCTTT

clone_size: once
d_call: NA
v_call: TRBV6-5
j_call: TRBJ1-2
cdr3_aa: CASSYGRGYLYYGYTF
cdr3_nt: TGTGCCAGCAGTTACGGCCGGGGGTACCTGTACTATGGCTACACCTTC

clone_size: NA
d_call: NA
v_call: TRBV9
j_call: TRBJ1-1
cdr3_aa: CASSVGDTPAVGTEAFF
cdr3_nt: TGTGCCAGCAGCGTAGGGGACACCCCCGCGGTAGGGACTGAAGCTTTCTTT

clone_size: few
d_call: NA
v_call: TRBV6-1
j_call: TRBJ1-5
cdr3_aa: CASSETGFQPQHF
cdr3_nt: TGTGCCAGCAGTGAGACAGGATTTCAGCCCCAGCATTTT

clone_size: NA
d_call: NA
v_call: TRBV6-5
j_call: TRBJ2-2
cdr3_aa: CASRQKQGPTGELFF
cdr3_nt: TGTGCCAGCAGACAAAAACAGGGTCCCACCGGGGAGCTGTTTTTT

clone_size: NA
d_call: NA
v_call: TRBV7-2
j_call: TRBJ2-3
cdr3_aa: CASSSYTDTQYF
cdr3_nt: TGTGCCAGCAGCTCCTACACAGATACGCAGTATTTT

clone_size: NA
d_call: TRBD1
v_call: TRBV27
j_call: TRBJ2-7
cdr3_aa: CASSDRGLSYEQYF
cdr3_nt: TGTGCCAGCAGCGACAGGGGGTTATCCTACGAGCAGTACTTC